Presented here are 28 T cell receptor beta chains from one specimen sequenced in a study of T-cell reconstitution after alpha-beta-depleted transplantation in children. Preparation of the TCRbeta library used unique molecular identifiers. TCRdb re-called the PCR reads with MiXCR, one entry per CDR3 protein. Of about 200,000 distinct CDR3 sequences listed, roughly 6.6% are singletons. Sequences were derived from PBMCs, sampled before TCRalphabeta/CD19-depleted stem cell transplant. These receptors all stem from a boy aged 2 to 10 with acute lymphoblastic leukemia, due to receive a stem cell transplant.

J is TRBJ2-2 and V is TRBV7-9; D is possibly TRBD2 (5 bases). From germline, CDR1 is SEHNR and CDR2 FQNEAQ (reference sequence). The CDR3 loop spans 15 amino acids. V lost 5 bases and J 6 bases, leaving 16 bases between the germline ends. The CDR3 DNA follows: TGTGCCAGCAGCCCAACTGGCGGGCAGTCCGGGGAGCTGTTTTTT. This encodes CASSPTGGQSGELFF.

The rearrangement uses TRBV15 and TRBJ2-2; either TRBD1 or TRBD2 may fit D (5 bases each). Germline lookup yields CDR1 LNHNV and CDR2 YYDKDF (reference sequence). V lost 3 bases to trimming and J lost 3 bases, with 5 bases between them. This CDR3 has 13 amino acids. The CDR3 is CATSRGHTGELFF. The CDR3 nucleotides read TGTGCCACCAGCAGGGGACACACCGGGGAGCTGTTTTTT.

This clonotype showed up many times. This CDR3 is CASSLSPAGVVDEQFF. CDR3 nucleotide sequence: TGTGCCAGCAGTTTATCCCCTGCGGGGGTGGTCGATGAGCAGTTCTTC. The chain employs TRBV28 and TRBJ2-1; 7 bases agree with TRBD2. The CDR3 covers 16 residues. V shed 1 base, J shed 8 bases, and the junction held 11 bases outside the gene matches. From germline, CDR1 is MDHEN and CDR2 SYDVKM.

This clonotype appeared many times. J is TRBJ2-1 and V is TRBV20-1; either TRBD1 or TRBD2 may supply D (5 bases each). The CDR3 has 17 amino acids. From germline, CDR1 is DFQATT and CDR2 SNEGSKA (reference sequence). V lost 0 bases and J 0 bases, leaving 15 bases between the germline ends. The CDR3 region is CSARDPRGASSYNEQFF. CDR3 nucleotide sequence: TGCAGTGCTAGAGATCCTCGGGGCGCAAGCTCCTACAATGAGCAGTTCTTC.

Ten or more counts support this clonotype. V gene TRBV7-2 combines with J gene TRBJ2-1; TRBD2 matches at 9 bases. Germline CDR1 is SGHTA and CDR2 is FQGNSA. The CDR3 covers 18 residues. The ends lost 1 base at V and 7 bases at J; junction bases unmatched: 14. This CDR3 reads CASSLVARGGHPWNEQFF. The CDR3, as DNA: TGTGCCAGCAGCTTAGTCGCGCGGGGGGGCCACCCCTGGAATGAGCAGTTCTTC.

V and J are TRBV28 and TRBJ1-1; D remains ambiguous. The V end lost 6 bases, the J end lost 1 base, and 12 bases lay between the germline ends. The CDR3 consists of 14 residues. Germline V lookup: CDR1 MDHEN, CDR2 SYDVKM. CDR3: CASRPGRENTEAFF. For the CDR3, the DNA is TGTGCCAGCAGACCTGGCCGGGAGAACACTGAAGCTTTCTTT. Combining the CDR3 with reference TRBV28 and TRBJ1-1 gives the whole variable domain DVKVTQSSRYLVKRTGEKVFLECVQDMDHENMFWYRQDPGLGLRLIYFSYDVKMKEKGDIPEGYSVSREKKERFSLILESASTNQTSMYLCASRPGRENTEAFFGQGTRLTVV.

This clonotype occurred many times. The rearrangement links TRBV20-1 to TRBJ1-5, with a possible D match to TRBD1 (5 bases). V was pared by 6 bases and J by 1 base, with 7 bases between. CDR3 length: 12 amino acids. The V gene's germline CDR1 is DFQATT and CDR2 SNEGSKA (reference sequence). CDR3 protein: CSAWDSNQPQHF. CDR3 DNA sequence: TGCAGTGCCTGGGACAGCAATCAGCCCCAGCATTTT.

This clonotype was counted at least ten times. The rearrangement joins TRBV27 to TRBJ2-7, with D unclear. Germline assignment: CDR1 MNHEY and CDR2 SMNVEV (reference sequence). The CDR3 has 14 amino acids. V lost 5 bases, J lost 2 bases, and 13 bases lay in between. The CDR3 protein is CASSQSDSPYEQYF. The CDR3 nucleotides are TGTGCCAGCAGTCAATCCGACTCCCCCTACGAGCAGTACTTC.

Remarks on this clonotype: This may come from a read error, since a much larger clone is one base off. The genes are TRBV27 and TRBJ2-7; 9 nucleotides agree with TRBD1. The last part of the DNA fits TRBJ2-1 better; the J call may be wrong. The CDR3 length is 15 residues. Germline assignment: CDR1 MNHEY and CDR2 SMNVEV (reference sequence). The CDR3 is CASSLSGQGSNEQFF. The CDR3 bases are TGTGCCAGCAGTTTATCAGGACAGGGGAGCAACGAGCAGTTCTTC.

This clonotype occurred many times. The chain employs TRBV6-2 or TRBV6-3 and TRBJ2-7; tentatively, D is TRBD1 (6 bases). Germline CDR1 and CDR2: MNHEY and SVGEGT. V lost 5 bases, J lost 2 bases, and 13 bases lay in between. This CDR3 is 14 amino acids long. CDR3 nucleotide sequence: TGTGCCAGCAGTACTTGGGACACGGCCTACGAGCAGTACTTC. Protein: CASSTWDTAYEQYF.

This clonotype was found many times. The V and J genes are TRBV10-3 and TRBJ1-1; TRBD1 matches 7 bases. CDR1 and CDR2 from the germline V gene are ENHRY and SYGVKD. The CDR3 has 15 residues. V shed 8 bases, J shed 1 base, and the junction held 10 bases outside the gene matches. CDR3 in amino acids: CAIGSLTGQNTEAFF. CDR3 nucleotide sequence: TGTGCCATCGGATCCCTGACAGGGCAGAACACTGAAGCTTTCTTT.

This clonotype has ten or more counts. The chain combines TRBV7-9 with TRBJ2-1, with 9 bases aligning to TRBD1. This CDR3 has 14 residues. V shed 1 base and J 5 bases; nucleotides not matched to a gene: 0. CDR1 SEHNR and CDR2 FQNEAQ come from the germline V gene (reference sequence). This CDR3 reads CASSLGTGDNEQFF. The CDR3 DNA follows: TGTGCCAGCAGCTTAGGGACAGGGGACAATGAGCAGTTCTTC.

The sample holds many counts of this clonotype. The chain uses TRBV28 and TRBJ2-7; 7 nucleotides align to TRBD1. J lost 4 bases, V lost 6 bases, and 9 bases had no gene match. The CDR3 is made up of 14 amino acids. Germline loops: CDR1 MDHEN, CDR2 SYDVKM. The CDR3 nucleotides are TGTGCCAGCAGACTTCGGACAGGTTTTTACGAGCAGTACTTC. This gives the protein CASRLRTGFYEQYF.

This chain joins TRBV4-3 and TRBJ2-3; 11 bases map to TRBD2. This CDR3 contains 15 residues. Germline V gene sequence: CDR1 LGHNA, CDR2 YSLEER. The ends lost 3 bases at V and 4 bases at J; junction bases unmatched: 3. As DNA, the CDR3 is TGCGCCAGCAGCCAGAGTAGCGGGGGGGCAGATACGCAGTATTTT. Encoded protein: CASSQSSGGADTQYF.

This clonotype was counted many times. The rearrangement uses TRBV20-1 and TRBJ2-3; tentative D call: TRBD2 (6 bases). Germline CDR1 and CDR2: DFQATT and SNEGSKA (reference sequence). This CDR3 is 15 amino acids long. V gave up 6 bases and J gave up 1 base, with 17 bases separating them. The CDR3 DNA is TGCAGTGCCACCCTTATAGCGGAACGCACAGATACGCAGTATTTT. Amino acids: CSATLIAERTDTQYF.

The DNA of the CDR3 is TGTGCCAGCAGCTTAGGGCCGAATAGCAATCAGCCCCAGCATTTT. Residues: CASSLGPNSNQPQHF. The chain carries TRBV7-2 and TRBJ1-5; D not certain. CDR3 length equals 15 residues. V lost 1 base, J lost 0 bases, and 7 bases lay in between. Germline lookup yields CDR1 SGHTA and CDR2 FQGNSA.

This clonotype was counted only a few times. The chain uses TRBV10-1 and TRBJ1-6; D gene unclear. Trimming cost V 0 bases and J 10 bases, with 13 bases left between them. Looked up from germline, CDR1 is WNHNN and CDR2 is SYGVQD (reference sequence). This CDR3 comprises 15 residues. In nucleotides, the CDR3 is TGCGCCAGCAGTGAGTCGAAACCGGGTGACTCACCCCTCCACTTT. It translates to CASSESKPGDSPLHF.

This clonotype was detected a few times. The chain links TRBV20-1 to TRBJ2-7; TRBD2 agrees at 10 bases. The junction had 20 bases not matched to a gene; V was cut back by 6 bases and J by 6 bases. The CDR3 extends over 17 amino acids. Germline V lookup: CDR1 DFQATT, CDR2 SNEGSKA (reference sequence). Here the CDR3 reads CSARGETSGLWSGEQYF. The CDR3 DNA reads as TGCAGTGCCCGAGGGGAGACTAGCGGGCTCTGGTCCGGCGAGCAGTACTTC.

The J gene is TRBJ2-1, the V gene TRBV7-3; 10 bases are shared with TRBD2. The V gene end was trimmed by 5 bases and the J gene end by 7 bases; junction bases not matched to a gene: 11. The CDR3 contains 16 residues. Germline CDR1 SGHTA, CDR2 FQGTGA. CDR3 sequence: CASSQRAGGPVNEQFF. CDR3 in DNA: TGTGCCAGCAGCCAAAGAGCGGGGGGGCCTGTGAATGAGCAGTTCTTC.

In this sample, this clonotype turned up many times. The V call is TRBV19, the J call TRBJ2-1; TRBD2 matches at 10 bases. The V and J ends lost 6 bases and 9 bases, in that order; junction bases with no gene match: 14. This CDR3 spans 16 amino acids. Germline CDR1 LNHDA, CDR2 SQIVND (reference sequence). CDR3 amino acids: CASRTGSSGRRGEQFF. DNA for the CDR3: TGTGCCAGTAGAACCGGGAGTAGCGGGAGGCGGGGTGAGCAGTTCTTC.

This clonotype was picked up many times. J is TRBJ2-4 and V is TRBV20-1, with D perhaps matching TRBD1 or TRBD2 (7 bases each). Germline values: CDR1 DFQATT, CDR2 SNEGSKA (reference sequence). V lost 4 bases, J lost 3 bases, and 19 bases lay in between. The CDR3 has 16 residues. CDR3 sequence: CSANLQPRGGKNIQYF. CDR3 DNA: TGCAGTGCTAACCTACAACCCAGGGGGGGCAAAAACATTCAGTACTTC.

This clonotype was seen many times. V and J are TRBV7-3 and TRBJ2-3; perhaps TRBD2 as D (5 bases). Trimming cost V 1 base and J 6 bases, with 17 bases left between them. The CDR3 totals 16 residues. Germline V lookup: CDR1 SGHTA, CDR2 FQGTGA. CDR3 amino acids: CASSLMGSAGQDTQYF. The CDR3 region has the DNA TGTGCCAGCAGCTTAATGGGTTCCGCGGGTCAGGATACGCAGTATTTT.

At least ten counts were recorded for this clonotype. The chain carries TRBV7-8 and TRBJ2-1; D is unclear. Germline assignment: CDR1 SGHVS and CDR2 FQNEAQ. Trimming cost V 1 base and J 13 bases, with 8 bases left between them. The CDR3 contains 11 residues. CDR3 in DNA: TGTGCCAGCAGCTTAGAGGAGTCTCAGTTCTTC. Residues: CASSLEESQFF.

This clonotype was recorded at least ten times. The chain has TRBV20-1 and TRBJ2-5; D unclear. V lost 0 bases and J 7 bases, leaving 15 bases between the germline ends. CDR3 size: 14 residues. Germline CDR1 and CDR2: DFQATT and SNEGSKA (reference sequence). CDR3 sequence reads: CSARDPKGPGTQYF. The CDR3, as DNA: TGCAGTGCTAGAGATCCGAAGGGCCCAGGGACCCAGTACTTC.

This clonotype occurred many times. The chain joins TRBV7-2 to TRBJ2-5, with TRBD1 identical over 8 bases. The CDR3 runs 16 residues. CDR1 is SGHTA and CDR2 is FQGNSA in the germline V gene. With 3 bases clipped from V and 2 bases from J, the junction kept 8 bases outside the gene matches. The CDR3 spells CASSFWDRRAQETQYF. In DNA, the CDR3 is TGTGCCAGCAGCTTTTGGGACAGGCGCGCTCAAGAGACCCAGTACTTC.

This clonotype was detected many times. The V and J genes are TRBV7-8 and TRBJ1-3; D is undetermined. Germline V gives CDR1 SGHVS, CDR2 FQNEAQ. The CDR3 extends over 15 amino acids. Trimming left V 5 bases short and J 0 bases short, with 11 bases between. The CDR3: CASSPKINSGNTIYF. As DNA, the CDR3 is TGTGCCAGCAGCCCAAAAATCAACTCTGGAAACACCATATATTTT.

Many counts were recorded for this clonotype. The chain employs TRBV5-4 and TRBJ2-7; 10 bases match TRBD2. Germline V gene sequence: CDR1 SGHNT, CDR2 YYREEE (reference sequence). The V and J ends lost 7 bases and 5 bases, in that order; junction bases with no gene match: 12. The CDR3 runs to 15 residues. CDR3 DNA sequence: TGTGCCAGCGGAAGCGGGAGGGCCGGTCTGCACGAGCAGTACTTC. Encoded protein: CASGSGRAGLHEQYF.

Note on this clonotype: One junction end disagrees with the germline gene, perhaps due to a read error. The gene calls are TRBV6-1 and TRBJ2-5; 7 bases agree with TRBD1. This CDR3 spans 14 amino acids. CDR1 MNHNS and CDR2 SASEGT come from the germline V gene. DNA for the CDR3: TGTGCCAGCAGTAAAGCGACAGGGTGGGGGACCCAGTACTTC. It yields the protein CASSKATGWGTQYF.